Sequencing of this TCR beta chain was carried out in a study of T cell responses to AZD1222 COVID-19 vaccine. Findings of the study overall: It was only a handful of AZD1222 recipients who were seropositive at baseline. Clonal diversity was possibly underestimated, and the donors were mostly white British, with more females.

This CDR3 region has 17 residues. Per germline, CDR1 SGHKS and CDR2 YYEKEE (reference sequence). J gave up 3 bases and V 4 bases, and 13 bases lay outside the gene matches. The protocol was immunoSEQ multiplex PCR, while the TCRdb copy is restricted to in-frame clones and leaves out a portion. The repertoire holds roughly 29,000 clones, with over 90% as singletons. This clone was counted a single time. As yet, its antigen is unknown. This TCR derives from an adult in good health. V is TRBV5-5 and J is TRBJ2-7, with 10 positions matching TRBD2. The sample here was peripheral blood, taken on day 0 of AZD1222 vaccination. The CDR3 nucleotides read TGTGCCAGCAGCCTGGGGCTAGCGGGGGCTTCCCTCTACGAGCAGTACTTC. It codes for CASSLGLAGASLYEQYF.